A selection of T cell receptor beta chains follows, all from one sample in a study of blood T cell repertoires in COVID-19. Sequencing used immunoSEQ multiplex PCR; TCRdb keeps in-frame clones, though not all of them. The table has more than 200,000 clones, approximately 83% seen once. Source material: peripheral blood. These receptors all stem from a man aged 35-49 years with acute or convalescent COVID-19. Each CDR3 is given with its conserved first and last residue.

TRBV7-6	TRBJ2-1	CASSFGTGSYNEQFF
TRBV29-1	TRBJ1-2	CSVNRGQAFYTF
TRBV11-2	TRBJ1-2	CASSIRGLINYGYTF
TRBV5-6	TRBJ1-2	CASSSQGEMGYTF
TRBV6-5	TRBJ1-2	CASSYPSGWGYTF
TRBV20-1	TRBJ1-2	CSATPNYGYTF
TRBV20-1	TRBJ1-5	CSASLGAGSNNQPQHF
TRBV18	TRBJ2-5	CASSPPGTPLWETQYF
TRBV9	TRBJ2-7	CASSVDGLAAYEQYF
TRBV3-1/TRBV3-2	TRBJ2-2	CASSQGGSTGELFF
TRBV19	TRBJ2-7	CASSQVGLPYEQYF
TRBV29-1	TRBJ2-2	CSVPRRGANTGELFF
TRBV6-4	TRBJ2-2	CASSSRQTLNTGELFF
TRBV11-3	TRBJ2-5	CASSGGAGETQYF
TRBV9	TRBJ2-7	CASSISGTSSYEQYF
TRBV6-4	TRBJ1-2	CASSEGTGSGYTF
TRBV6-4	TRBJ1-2	CASSDRGRDYGYTF
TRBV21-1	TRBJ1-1	CASSKDAAENTEAFF
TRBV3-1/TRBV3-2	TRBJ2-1	CASSHNLDYYNEQFF
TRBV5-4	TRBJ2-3	CASSLATGDTQYF
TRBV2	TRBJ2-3	CASTRRTSGSDTQYF
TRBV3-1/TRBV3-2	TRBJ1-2	CASSPRQGSYGYTF
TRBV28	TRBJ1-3	CASSLFRDSSLNTIYF
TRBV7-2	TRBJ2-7	CASSFGVSGMYEQYF
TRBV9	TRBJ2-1	CASSVVPGQNFEQFF
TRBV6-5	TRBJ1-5	CASSEGGHQPQHF
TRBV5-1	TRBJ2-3	CASSLVTDTQYF
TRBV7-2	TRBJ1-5	CASSLQGSGNQPQHF
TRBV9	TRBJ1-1	CASSVEQGGDTEAFF